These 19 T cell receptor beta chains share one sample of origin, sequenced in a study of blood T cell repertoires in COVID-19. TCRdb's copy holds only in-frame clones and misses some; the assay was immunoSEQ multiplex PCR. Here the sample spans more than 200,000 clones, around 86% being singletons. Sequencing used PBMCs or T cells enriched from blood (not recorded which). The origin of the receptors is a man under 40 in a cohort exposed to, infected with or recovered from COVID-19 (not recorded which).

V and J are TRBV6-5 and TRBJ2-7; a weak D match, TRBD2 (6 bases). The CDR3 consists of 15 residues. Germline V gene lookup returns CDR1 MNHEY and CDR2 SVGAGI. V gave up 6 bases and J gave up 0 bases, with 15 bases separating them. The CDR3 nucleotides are TGTGCCAGCAGCCTGGTAGCGGATCGCTCCTACGAGCAGTACTTC. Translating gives CASSLVADRSYEQYF.

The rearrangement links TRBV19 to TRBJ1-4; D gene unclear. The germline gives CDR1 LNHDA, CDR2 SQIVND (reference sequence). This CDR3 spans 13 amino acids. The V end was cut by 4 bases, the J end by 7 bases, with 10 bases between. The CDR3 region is CASSNMRVEKLFF. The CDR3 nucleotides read TGTGCCAGTAGTAATATGCGGGTTGAAAAACTGTTTTTT.

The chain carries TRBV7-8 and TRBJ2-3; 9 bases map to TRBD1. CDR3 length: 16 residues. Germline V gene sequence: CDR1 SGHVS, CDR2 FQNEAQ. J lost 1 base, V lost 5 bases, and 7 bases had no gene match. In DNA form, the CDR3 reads TGTGCCAGCAGCCCCTGGGACAGGGTTGGCACAGATACGCAGTATTTT. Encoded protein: CASSPWDRVGTDTQYF.

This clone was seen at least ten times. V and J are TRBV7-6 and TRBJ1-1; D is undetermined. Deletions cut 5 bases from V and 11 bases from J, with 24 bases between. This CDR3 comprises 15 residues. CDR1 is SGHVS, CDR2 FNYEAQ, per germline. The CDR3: CASSPTGDKTRSAFF. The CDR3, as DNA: TGTGCCAGCAGCCCCACTGGAGATAAAACCCGGTCGGCTTTCTTT.

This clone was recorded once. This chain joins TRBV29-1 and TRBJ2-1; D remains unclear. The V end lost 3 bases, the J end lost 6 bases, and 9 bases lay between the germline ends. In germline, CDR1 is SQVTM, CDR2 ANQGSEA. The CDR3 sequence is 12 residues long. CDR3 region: CSVDQNPNEQFF. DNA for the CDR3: TGCAGCGTTGATCAGAATCCCAATGAGCAGTTCTTC.

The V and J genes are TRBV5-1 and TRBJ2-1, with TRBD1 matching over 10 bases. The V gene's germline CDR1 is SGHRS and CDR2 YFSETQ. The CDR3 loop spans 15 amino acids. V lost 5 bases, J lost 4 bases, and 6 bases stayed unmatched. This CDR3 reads CASSSGTGEYNEQFF. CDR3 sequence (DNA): TGCGCCAGCAGTTCCGGGACAGGGGAATACAATGAGCAGTTCTTC.

The CDR3 here is CSVVPGTGASQETQYF. CDR3 DNA sequence: TGCAGCGTTGTACCCGGGACAGGCGCATCCCAAGAGACCCAGTACTTC. The V call is TRBV29-1, the J call TRBJ2-5, with TRBD1 matching over 8 bases. CDR1 and CDR2 from the germline V gene are SQVTM and ANQGSEA. Trimming took 4 bases from V and 1 from J; bases not matched to a gene: 11. The CDR3 spans 16 residues.

CDR3 sequence (DNA): TGTGCCAGCAGTGAATTGGCCGGGACAGGGGGCGGTGGCTACACCTTC. Protein product: CASSELAGTGGGGYTF. V is TRBV25-1 and J is TRBJ1-2, with 12 bases matching TRBD1. Germline CDR1 is MGHDK and CDR2 is SYGVNS. Trimming cost V 1 base and J 7 bases; bases outside gene matches: 7. The CDR3 runs 16 residues.

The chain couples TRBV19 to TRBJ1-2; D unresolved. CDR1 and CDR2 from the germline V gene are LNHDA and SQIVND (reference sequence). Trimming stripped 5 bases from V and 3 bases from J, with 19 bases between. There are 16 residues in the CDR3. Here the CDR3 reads CASSPRGGPRDYGYTF. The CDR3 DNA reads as TGTGCCAGTAGTCCCCGAGGAGGACCGAGGGACTATGGCTACACCTTC.

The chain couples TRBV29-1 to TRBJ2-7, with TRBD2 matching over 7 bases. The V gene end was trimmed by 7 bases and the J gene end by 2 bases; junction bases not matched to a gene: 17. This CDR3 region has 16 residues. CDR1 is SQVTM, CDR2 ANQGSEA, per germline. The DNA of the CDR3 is TGCAGCGCCGCCGGGGGGACCCACACGACTACCTACGAGCAGTACTTC. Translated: CSAAGGTHTTTYEQYF.

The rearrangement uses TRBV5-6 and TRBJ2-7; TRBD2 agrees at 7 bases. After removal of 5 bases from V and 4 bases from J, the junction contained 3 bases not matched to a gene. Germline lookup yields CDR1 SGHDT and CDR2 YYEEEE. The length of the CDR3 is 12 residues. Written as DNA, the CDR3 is TGTGCCAGCAGAGGCGGGAGTTACGAGCAGTACTTC. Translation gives CASRGGSYEQYF.

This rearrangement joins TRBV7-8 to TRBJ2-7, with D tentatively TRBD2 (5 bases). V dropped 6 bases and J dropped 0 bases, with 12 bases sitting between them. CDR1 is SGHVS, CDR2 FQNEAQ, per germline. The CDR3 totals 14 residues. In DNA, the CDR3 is TGTGCCAGCAGAGAAGACCTAGCCTCCTACGAGCAGTACTTC. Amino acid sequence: CASREDLASYEQYF.

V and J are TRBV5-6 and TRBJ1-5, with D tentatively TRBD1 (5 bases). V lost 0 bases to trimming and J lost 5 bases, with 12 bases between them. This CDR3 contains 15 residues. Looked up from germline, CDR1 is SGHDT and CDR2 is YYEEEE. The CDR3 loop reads CASSLARAQDQPQHF. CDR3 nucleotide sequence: TGTGCCAGCAGCTTGGCCAGGGCCCAGGATCAGCCCCAGCATTTT.

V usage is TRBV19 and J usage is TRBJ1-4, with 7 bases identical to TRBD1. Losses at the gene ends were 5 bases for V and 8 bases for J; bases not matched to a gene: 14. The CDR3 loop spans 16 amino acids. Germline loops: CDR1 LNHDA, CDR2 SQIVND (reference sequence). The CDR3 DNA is TGTGCCAGTAGTCCCAGGGCACAGGGGAGAAGAGAAAAACTGTTTTTT. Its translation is CASSPRAQGRREKLFF.

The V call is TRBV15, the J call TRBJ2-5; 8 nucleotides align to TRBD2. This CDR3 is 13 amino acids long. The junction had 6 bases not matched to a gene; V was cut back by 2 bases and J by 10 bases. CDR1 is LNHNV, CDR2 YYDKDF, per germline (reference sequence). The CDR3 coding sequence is TGTGCCACCAGCAGACGACGGGAGGGCCTCCAGTACTTC. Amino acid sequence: CATSRRREGLQYF.

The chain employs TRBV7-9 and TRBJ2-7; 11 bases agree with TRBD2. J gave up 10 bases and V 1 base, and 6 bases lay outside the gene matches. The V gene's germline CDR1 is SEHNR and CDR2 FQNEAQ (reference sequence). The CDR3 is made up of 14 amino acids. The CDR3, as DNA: TGTGCCAGCAGCTTAGGCTCTAGCGGGAGGCTCCAGTACTTC. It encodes CASSLGSSGRLQYF.

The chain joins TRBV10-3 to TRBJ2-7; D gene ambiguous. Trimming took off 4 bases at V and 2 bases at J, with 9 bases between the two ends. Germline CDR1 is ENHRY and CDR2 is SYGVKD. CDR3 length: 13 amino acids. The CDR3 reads CAISGGNPYEQYF. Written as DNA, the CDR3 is TGTGCCATCAGTGGAGGCAATCCCTACGAGCAGTACTTC.

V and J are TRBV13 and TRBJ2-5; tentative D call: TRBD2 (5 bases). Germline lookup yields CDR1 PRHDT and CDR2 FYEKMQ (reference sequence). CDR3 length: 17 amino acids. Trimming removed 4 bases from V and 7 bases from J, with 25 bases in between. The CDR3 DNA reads TGTGCCAGCAGCTCCCGGTCGGACGGGGAGTATTCGGGGACCCAGTACTTC. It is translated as CASSSRSDGEYSGTQYF.

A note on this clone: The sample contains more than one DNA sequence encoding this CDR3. CDR3 coding DNA: TGTGCCAGCAGGGGGCGACCTGAAGCTTTCTTT. This codes for CASRGRPEAFF. This chain uses TRBV28 with TRBJ1-1, with D perhaps TRBD1 (5 bases). Germline CDR1 MDHEN, CDR2 SYDVKM. The CDR3 covers 11 residues. Between the trimmed V and J ends, which lost 6 bases and 6 bases, there was a span of 8 bases.